The sample holds many counts of the clone carrying this TCR beta chain. No antigen is known for it. For ophthalmopathy patients, the Clinical Activity Score was at least 3 and the NOSPECS grade at least 4; duration was under 3 months. The source of the PBMCs was roughly 10 ml of fresh peripheral blood. The data stem from a study of T cells in Graves' hyperthyroidism and ophthalmopathy. Study information: Once the initial diagnosis was made, peripheral blood was obtained before any treatment.

The TCR beta CDR3 regions underwent amplification using RNA transcripts as the source. Initially, a first-round RT-PCR of the TCR CDR3 employed the HTBI primer set. TCRdb fed the multiplex PCR reads into MiXCR, producing one record per CDR3 protein. The data show about 600,000 distinct CDR3 sequences, around 13% seen once. Study-level points and caveats: Most thyroid clonotypes expanded above 0.001 were also detected in blood.

The CDR3 spans 14 residues. Germline-derived CDR1 and CDR2 are SGHTA and FQGTGA. J gave up 5 bases and V 4 bases, and 5 bases lay outside the gene matches. Sequencing was performed on blood. The TCR originated in a woman aged 50 to 60 with Graves' ophthalmopathy. The chain employs TRBV7-3 and TRBJ2-3; 8 nucleotides line up with TRBD1. The CDR3 DNA reads TGTGCCAGCAGCTCAGGGGGCGCCGTAGATACGCAGTATTTT. Protein sequence: CASSSGGAVDTQYF.